The 18 T cell receptor beta chains below were found in one sample sequenced in a study of T cells after yellow fever vaccination. In TCRdb, the 5' RACE reads were re-called with MiXCR into one record per CDR3 protein. The sample records more than 300,000 distinct CDR3 sequences, over 8.5% being singletons. The sample was CD4+ T cells sorted from PBMCs, taken 45 days after the yellow fever booster vaccination. The receptors were gathered from a young man who received the YFV17D yellow fever vaccine.

This clonotype came up a few times. V and J are TRBV9 and TRBJ2-7; D possibly uses TRBD1 or TRBD2 (5 bases each). This CDR3 has 12 residues. Looked up from germline, CDR1 is SGDLS and CDR2 is YYNGEE. The CDR3 coding sequence is TGTGCCAGCAGCGGTCTCGGGACCGCCTGGGGCGTC. Its protein product is CASSGLGTAWGV.

This clonotype was seen repeatedly, ten times or more. This chain joins TRBV6-2 or TRBV6-3 and TRBJ2-5, with D perhaps matching TRBD1 (6 bases). The V end was cut by 6 bases, the J end by 4 bases, with 15 bases between. Germline V gene sequence: CDR1 MNHEY, CDR2 SVGEGT. The CDR3 loop spans 14 amino acids. Here the CDR3 DNA reads TGTGCCAGCAGCCCGGGACACACCTCAGAGACCCAGTACTTC. Its protein product is CASSPGHTSETQYF.

Only a few counts were recorded for this clonotype. The chain couples TRBV10-2 to TRBJ2-1, with D possibly TRBD2 on 5 matching bases. Germline assignment: CDR1 WSHSY and CDR2 SAAADI. The CDR3 covers 16 residues. Trimming cost V 7 bases and J 9 bases, with 25 bases left between them. CDR3 region: CASTAGKDFVAGEQFF. In DNA form, the CDR3 reads TGCGCCAGCACCGCAGGAAAGGACTTCGTGGCTGGTGAGCAGTTCTTC.

The gene calls are TRBV10-3 and TRBJ1-1; D may be TRBD1 (5 bases). V was pared by 10 bases and J by 6 bases, with 12 bases between. The V gene's germline CDR1 is ENHRY and CDR2 SYGVKD. The CDR3 has 11 amino acids. CDR3 in DNA: TGTGCCACCCGGGGACTCGCTGAAGCTTTCTTT. The encoded protein is CATRGLAEAFF.

This clonotype has a handful of counts. V and J are TRBV27 and TRBJ1-2; no reliable D call. Trimming took 6 bases from V and 4 from J, leaving 18 bases between them. Germline CDR1 and CDR2: MNHEY and SMNVEV (reference sequence). This CDR3 has 15 amino acids. CDR3 sequence reads: CASSSRAGISYGYTF. CDR3 nucleotide sequence: TGTGCCAGCAGCTCCCGGGCGGGCATCTCCTATGGCTACACCTTC.

In this sample, this clonotype turned up many times. The chain carries TRBV5-1 and TRBJ1-2; a possible D gene is TRBD1 (5 bases). Germline values: CDR1 SGHRS, CDR2 YFSETQ. Trimming removed 4 bases from V and 2 bases from J, with 15 bases in between. The length of the CDR3 is 15 residues. The CDR3 DNA follows: TGCGCCAGCAGCCCGAGCCCGACAGAGAACTATGGCTACACCTTC. Amino acid sequence: CASSPSPTENYGYTF.

This clonotype was detected a few times. The V call is TRBV5-4, the J call TRBJ2-6, with 9 bases that match TRBD1. This CDR3 has 17 amino acids. V gave up 3 bases and J gave up 5 bases; unmatched junction bases: 9. CDR1 is SGHNT and CDR2 is YYREEE in the germline V gene (reference sequence). The CDR3 loop is CASSSPDRGRWANVLTF. CDR3 DNA sequence: TGTGCCAGCAGCTCCCCGGACAGGGGAAGGTGGGCCAACGTCCTGACTTTC.

The J gene is TRBJ2-2, the V gene TRBV6-6; TRBD2 agrees at 9 bases. V lost 6 bases and J lost 2; bases outside the gene matches: 13. CDR3 size: 18 residues. Germline V gene sequence: CDR1 MNHNY, CDR2 SVGAGI (reference sequence). The CDR3 region has the DNA TGTGCCAGCAGGCCCCTGGGTAGCGGGGGAGTAAACACCGGGGAGCTGTTTTTT. Translated, it gives CASRPLGSGGVNTGELFF.

The genes are TRBV5-1 and TRBJ1-2, with D possibly TRBD1 on 6 matching bases. CDR1 is SGHRS and CDR2 is YFSETQ in the germline V gene. The CDR3 loop spans 15 amino acids. Trimming removed 3 bases at V and 0 bases at J, with 12 bases between. The chain's CDR3 is CASSSGQPTNYGYTF. As DNA, the CDR3 is TGCGCCAGCAGCTCCGGACAGCCAACTAACTATGGCTACACCTTC.

This clonotype has only a few counts. V is TRBV5-4 and J is TRBJ2-3; D call uncertain. The germline CDR1 and CDR2 sequences are SGHNT and YYREEE (reference sequence). The germline V and J ends were trimmed by 0 bases and 2 bases, with 10 bases remaining between them. There are 15 residues in the CDR3. CDR3 nucleotides: TGTGCCAGCAGCTTGGGAGTAAACCCCACAGATACGCAGTATTTT. The encoded protein is CASSLGVNPTDTQYF. The whole variable domain, filled in from reference TRBV5-4 and TRBJ2-3, reads ETGVTQSPTHLIKTRGQQVTLRCSSQSGHNTVSWYQQALGQGPQFIFQYYREEENGRGNFPPRFSGLQFPNYSSELNVNALELDDSALYLCASSLGVNPTDTQYFGPGTRLTVL.

This clonotype was recorded a few times. CDR3 in DNA: TGTGCCAGCAGCTTGAGGGTCACGGCTGAAGCTTTCTTT. It yields the protein CASSLRVTAEAFF. The chain is built from TRBV7-9 and TRBJ1-1; D gene uncertain. CDR3 length equals 13 residues. V lost 3 bases, J lost 6 bases, and 11 bases lay in between. CDR1 and CDR2 (germline): SEHNR, FQNEAQ (reference sequence).

This clonotype was recorded at least ten times. The CDR3 sequence: CASSLTSGTGTLFV. The CDR3 coding sequence is TGCGCCAGCAGCTTGACCTCCGGGACAGGCACATTGTTCGTC. The rearrangement links TRBV5-1 to TRBJ2-7; the match to TRBD1 covers 8 bases. Germline CDR1 reads SGHRS; CDR2 reads YFSETQ. The CDR3 length is 14 residues.

The table lists this clonotype with a few counts. The chain employs TRBV29-1 and TRBJ2-7, with 8 positions matching TRBD1. Germline V lookup: CDR1 SQVTM, CDR2 ANQGSEA. The CDR3 sequence is 13 residues long. Losses at the gene ends were 1 base for V and 3 bases for J; bases not matched to a gene: 2. Here the CDR3 reads CSVEGTGFYEQYF. The CDR3 DNA sequence: TGCAGCGTTGAAGGGACAGGGTTCTACGAGCAGTACTTC.

The genes are TRBV4-3 and TRBJ1-4; D may be TRBD1 (5 bases). Germline CDR1 is LGHNA and CDR2 is YSLEER. The CDR3 sequence is 16 residues long. V lost 1 base to trimming and J lost 8 bases, with 17 bases between them. CDR3 nucleotide sequence: TGCGCCAGCAGCCAAGCGGGACCTGGGCGGGGCGAAAAACTGTTTTTT. It codes for CASSQAGPGRGEKLFF.

The genes are TRBV7-2 and TRBJ2-1, with D perhaps matching TRBD2 (6 bases). This CDR3 contains 16 residues. V lost 2 bases and J 3 bases, leaving 14 bases between the germline ends. Germline CDR1 reads SGHTA; CDR2 reads FQGNSA. DNA for the CDR3: TGTGCCAGCAGCTTACACCTTAGCGGCGGCTACAATGAGCAGTTCTTC. This translates into CASSLHLSGGYNEQFF. Complete variable domain (other parts from reference TRBV7-2 and TRBJ2-1): GAGVSQSPSNKVTEKGKDVELRCDPISGHTALYWYRQSLGQGLEFLIYFQGNSAPDKSGLPSDRFSAERTGGSVSTLTIQRTQQEDSAVYLCASSLHLSGGYNEQFFGPGTRLTVL.

In its sample, this clonotype was seen many times. The chain recombines TRBV5-1 with TRBJ2-1, with 9 positions matching TRBD1. Germline-derived CDR1 and CDR2 are SGHRS and YFSETQ. The CDR3 is 14 residues long. Trimming at V came to 7 bases and at J to 5 bases, leaving 7 bases not matched to a gene. The CDR3 nucleotides read TGCGCCAGCTCCCCCGGACAGGGGAACAATGAGCAGTTCTTC. Translation gives CASSPGQGNNEQFF.

This clonotype was seen a handful of times. J is TRBJ1-2 and V is TRBV20-1, with D perhaps TRBD1 (6 bases). The CDR3 has 15 residues. CDR1 is DFQATT and CDR2 is SNEGSKA in the germline V gene (reference sequence). V was shortened by 0 bases and J by 4 bases, with 15 bases between the two germline ends. Here the CDR3 reads CSARDLWGGAYGYTF. The CDR3, as DNA: TGCAGTGCTAGAGATCTATGGGGGGGCGCCTATGGCTACACCTTC.

Only a few counts were recorded for this clonotype. This rearrangement joins TRBV7-9 to TRBJ1-2; the D is unclear. Germline assignment: CDR1 SEHNR and CDR2 FQNEAQ (reference sequence). The CDR3 has 15 amino acids. V was shortened by 3 bases and J by 4 bases, with 15 bases between the two germline ends. The CDR3: CASSFGSSSIYGYTF. The CDR3 DNA reads TGTGCCAGCAGCTTTGGGAGCAGCAGCATCTATGGCTACACCTTC.